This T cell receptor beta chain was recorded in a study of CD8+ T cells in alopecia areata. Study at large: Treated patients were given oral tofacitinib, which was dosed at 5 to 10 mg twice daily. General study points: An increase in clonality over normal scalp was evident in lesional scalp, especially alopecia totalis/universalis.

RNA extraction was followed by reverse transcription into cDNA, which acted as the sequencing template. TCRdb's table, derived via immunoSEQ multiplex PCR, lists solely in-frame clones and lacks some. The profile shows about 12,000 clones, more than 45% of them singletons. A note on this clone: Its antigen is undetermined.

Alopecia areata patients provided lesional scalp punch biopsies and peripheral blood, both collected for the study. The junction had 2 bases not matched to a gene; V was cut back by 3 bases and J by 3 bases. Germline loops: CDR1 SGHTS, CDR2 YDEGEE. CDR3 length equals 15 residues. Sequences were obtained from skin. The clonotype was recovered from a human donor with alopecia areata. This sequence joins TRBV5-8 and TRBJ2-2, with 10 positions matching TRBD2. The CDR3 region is CASSSLAGDTGELFF. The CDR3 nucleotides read TGTGCCAGCAGCTCCCTAGCGGGGGACACCGGGGAGCTGTTTTTT.